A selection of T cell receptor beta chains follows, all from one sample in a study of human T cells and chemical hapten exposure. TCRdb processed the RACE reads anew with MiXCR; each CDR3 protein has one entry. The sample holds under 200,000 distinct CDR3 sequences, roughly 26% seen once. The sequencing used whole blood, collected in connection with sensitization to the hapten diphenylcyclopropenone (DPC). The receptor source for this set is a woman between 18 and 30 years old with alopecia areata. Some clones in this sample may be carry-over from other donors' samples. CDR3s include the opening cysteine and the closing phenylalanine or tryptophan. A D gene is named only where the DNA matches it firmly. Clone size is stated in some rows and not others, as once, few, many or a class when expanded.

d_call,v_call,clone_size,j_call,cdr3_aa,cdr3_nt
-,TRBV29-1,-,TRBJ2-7,CSVVERGAHEQYF,TGCAGCGTTGTAGAGAGGGGGGCACACGAGCAGTACTTC
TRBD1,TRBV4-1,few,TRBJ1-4,CASRRQGAPEKLFF,TGCGCCAGCAGAAGGCAGGGGGCGCCTGAAAAACTGTTTTTT
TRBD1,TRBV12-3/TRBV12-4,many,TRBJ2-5,CASLDRDEETQYF,TGTGCCAGCCTTGACAGGGATGAAGAGACCCAGTACTTC
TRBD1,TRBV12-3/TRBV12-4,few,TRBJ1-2,CASSLRGGGDYGYTF,TGTGCCAGCAGTTTGAGGGGAGGGGGCGACTATGGCTACACCTTC
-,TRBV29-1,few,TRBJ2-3,CSVDFPLTDTQYF,TGCAGCGTTGATTTCCCGCTCACAGATACGCAGTATTTT
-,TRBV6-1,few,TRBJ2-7,CASSIRQATYEQYF,TGTGCCAGCAGCATACGGCAGGCGACCTACGAGCAGTACTTC
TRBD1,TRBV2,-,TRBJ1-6,CASSATGGGSPLHF,TGTGCCAGCAGTGCGACAGGGGGGGGATCACCCCTCCACTTT
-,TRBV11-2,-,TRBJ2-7,CASSLEGQPLNEQYF,TGTGCCAGCAGCTTAGAAGGACAACCTCTGAACGAGCAGTACTTC
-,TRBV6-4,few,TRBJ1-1,CASSEGTGRAFF,TGTGCCAGCAGTGAAGGCACAGGGCGAGCTTTCTTT
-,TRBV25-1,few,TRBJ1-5,CASSGGGGQAQPQHF,TGTGCCAGCAGTGGGGGCGGGGGACAAGCTCAGCCCCAGCATTTT
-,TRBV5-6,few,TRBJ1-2,CASSLHYGYTF,TGTGCCAGCAGCTTGCACTATGGCTACACCTTC
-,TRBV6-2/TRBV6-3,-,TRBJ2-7,CASRLVNEQYF,TGTGCCAGCCGACTAGTGAACGAGCAGTACTTC
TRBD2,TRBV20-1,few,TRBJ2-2,CSATVSGEAGELFF,TGCAGTGCTACAGTTAGCGGGGAAGCCGGGGAGCTGTTTTTT
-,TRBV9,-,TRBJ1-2,CASSVGGVPYGYTF,TGTGCCAGCAGCGTAGGGGGGGTCCCCTATGGCTACACCTTC
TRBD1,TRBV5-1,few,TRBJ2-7,CASSRTGTGGAEQYF,TGCGCCAGCAGCCGGACCGGGACAGGGGGTGCCGAGCAGTACTTC
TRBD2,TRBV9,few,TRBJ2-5,CASSVVSSRGKETQYF,TGTGCCAGCAGCGTAGTATCTTCGCGGGGGAAGGAGACCCAGTACTTC
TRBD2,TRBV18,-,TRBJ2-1,CASSPGTSRNEQFF,TGTGCCAGCTCACCAGGGACTAGCCGTAATGAGCAGTTCTTC
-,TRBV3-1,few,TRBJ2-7,CASSQVKSEQYF,TGTGCCAGCAGCCAAGTCAAATCGGAGCAGTACTTC
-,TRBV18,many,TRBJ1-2,CASSPKTEYTGYTF,TGTGCCAGCTCACCAAAGACGGAGTATACGGGCTACACCTTC
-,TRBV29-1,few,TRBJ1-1,CSVQRALNTEAFF,TGCAGCGTTCAAAGGGCTCTGAACACTGAAGCTTTCTTT
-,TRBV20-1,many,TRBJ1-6,CSARWPEYNSPLHF,TGCAGTGCTAGATGGCCAGAATATAATTCACCCCTCCACTTT
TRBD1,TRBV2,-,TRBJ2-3,CASSEAQTGPDTQYF,TGTGCCAGCAGTGAGGCTCAGACAGGGCCAGATACGCAGTATTTT
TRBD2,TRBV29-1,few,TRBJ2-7,CSVHTGLAGDGRYEQYF,TGCAGCGTTCACACGGGACTAGCGGGAGACGGGCGCTACGAGCAGTACTTC
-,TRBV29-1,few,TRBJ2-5,CSVEVGRQRGETQYF,TGCAGCGTTGAAGTCGGGCGGCAAAGGGGCGAGACCCAGTACTTC
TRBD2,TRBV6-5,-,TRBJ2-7,CASKFASGFPYEQYF,TGTGCCAGCAAATTCGCTAGCGGGTTCCCCTACGAGCAGTACTTC
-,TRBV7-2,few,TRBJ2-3,CASSSTPTSTDTQYF,TGTGCCAGCAGTTCCACACCAACTAGCACAGATACGCAGTATTTT
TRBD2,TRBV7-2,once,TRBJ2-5,CASKERGKETQYF,TGTGCCAGCAAGGAGCGGGGGAAAGAGACCCAGTACTTC
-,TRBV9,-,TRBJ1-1,CASSPRSTEAFF,TGTGCCAGCAGCCCCCGGAGCACTGAAGCTTTCTTT
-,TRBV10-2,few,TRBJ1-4,CASSEQQDGAKLFF,TGCGCCAGCAGTGAGCAACAGGACGGGGCAAAACTGTTTTTT
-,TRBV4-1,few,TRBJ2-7,CASSLIGGDYEQYF,TGCGCCAGCAGCCTTATAGGGGGAGACTACGAGCAGTACTTC
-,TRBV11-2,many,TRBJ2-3,CASSLGNRADTQYF,TGTGCCAGCAGCTTGGGTAATCGTGCAGATACGCAGTATTTT
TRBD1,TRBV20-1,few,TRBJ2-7,CSALDREELYEQYF,TGCAGTGCCCTGGACAGGGAGGAACTTTACGAGCAGTACTTC
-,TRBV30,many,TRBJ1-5,CAWSPTESLRPQHF,TGTGCCTGGAGTCCGACGGAATCCCTTCGACCCCAGCATTTT
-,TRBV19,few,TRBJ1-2,CASTLDGTYGYTF,TGTGCCAGTACCTTGGACGGGACCTATGGCTACACCTTC
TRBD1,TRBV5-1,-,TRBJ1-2,CASSRDQGGFYGYTF,TGCGCCAGCAGCAGGGATCAAGGGGGCTTCTATGGCTACACCTTC
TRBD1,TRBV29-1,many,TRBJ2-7,CSVVLTGDHEQYF,TGCAGCGTCGTTCTGACAGGGGACCACGAGCAGTACTTC
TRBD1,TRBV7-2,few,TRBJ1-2,CASSSSGGPYGYTF,TGTGCCAGCAGCTCATCAGGGGGCCCCTATGGCTACACCTTC
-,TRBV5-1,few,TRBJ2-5,CASSGVSWEVLGQETQYF,TGCGCCAGCAGCGGGGTATCGTGGGAGGTTCTCGGACAAGAGACCCAGTACTTC
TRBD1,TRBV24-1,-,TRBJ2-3,CATSDNGQGTDTQYF,TGTGCCACCAGTGACAACGGACAGGGTACAGATACGCAGTATTTT